The 21 T cell receptor beta chains below all came from one sample that was sequenced in a study of CD8+ T cells in alopecia areata. Extracted from the samples, RNA was reverse transcribed into cDNA to serve as the sequencing template. The repertoire was sequenced with immunoSEQ multiplex PCR; TCRdb's copy has only in-frame clones and lacks some. The table records tens of thousands of clones, 40% to 55% of them present only once. The treatment denotes: oral pan-JAK inhibitor, 5-10 mg twice daily. This specimen consisted of CD8+ T cells sorted from blood, obtained at roughly week 38, from a patient treated with tofacitinib. These TCRs come from a human donor with alopecia areata.

J is TRBJ2-1 and V is TRBV7-9, with D perhaps TRBD2 (6 bases). V lost 6 bases and J 9 bases, leaving 24 bases between the germline ends. This CDR3 spans 16 amino acids. Germline V gene sequence: CDR1 SEHNR, CDR2 FQNEAQ (reference sequence). This CDR3 reads CASRAPGGRDLPEQFF. The CDR3 nucleotides are TGTGCCAGCAGGGCCCCCGGTGGGCGGGACCTACCTGAGCAGTTCTTC. The full variable domain, in which reference TRBV7-9 and TRBJ2-1 provide the parts outside the CDR3, is DTGVSQNPRHKITKRGQNVTFRCDPISEHNRLYWYRQTLGQGPEFLTYFQNEAQLEKSRLLSDRFSAERPKGSFSTLEIQRTEQGDSAMYLCASRAPGGRDLPEQFFGPGTRLTVL.

The gene calls are TRBV15 and TRBJ2-1; D is possibly TRBD2 (6 bases). The germline V and J ends were trimmed by 8 bases and 8 bases, with 19 bases remaining between them. In germline, CDR1 is LNHNV, CDR2 YYDKDF (reference sequence). The CDR3 length is 14 residues. CDR3 in DNA: TGTGCCACCCTCAGCGGGCCTTCGGGCGATGAGCAGTTCTTC. This gives the protein CATLSGPSGDEQFF.

This clone has only a few counts. This chain joins TRBV29-1 and TRBJ1-4, with D perhaps TRBD1 (5 bases). V was shortened by 5 bases and J by 8 bases, with 12 bases between the two germline ends. Germline V gene lookup returns CDR1 SQVTM and CDR2 ANQGSEA. The CDR3 has 12 residues. CDR3 bases: TGCAGCGTTTGGCAGGGAGGAGAAAAACTGTTTTTT. It codes for CSVWQGGEKLFF.

This sequence joins TRBV29-1 and TRBJ2-3; no firm D call. Germline CDR1 is SQVTM and CDR2 is ANQGSEA. This CDR3 region has 12 residues. V dropped 3 bases and J dropped 4 bases, with 8 bases sitting between them. As DNA, the CDR3 is TGCAGCGTTGATCTAAGCGCAGATACGCAGTATTTT. Translation: CSVDLSADTQYF.

This chain's CDR3 is CASTKPPVLGYGYTF. CDR3 DNA sequence: TGTGCCAGCACCAAACCGCCGGTTCTTGGCTATGGCTACACCTTC. The chain is built from TRBV21-1 and TRBJ1-2. TRBV21-1 is a listed pseudogene. This CDR3 is 15 amino acids long.

This chain connects TRBV14 to TRBJ1-1, with TRBD1 identical over 7 bases. After removal of 5 bases from V and 6 bases from J, the junction contained 3 bases not matched to a gene. The CDR3 length is 12 residues. From germline, CDR1 is SGHDN and CDR2 FVKESK. In nucleotides, the CDR3 is TGTGCCAGCAGCTACGGGACAGCTGAAGCTTTCTTT. It encodes CASSYGTAEAFF.

This clone was detected only once. Here the CDR3 reads CAIPEGGPQETQYF. Here the CDR3 DNA reads TGTGCCATTCCGGAGGGGGGGCCGCAAGAGACCCAGTACTTC. The chain carries TRBV10-3 and TRBJ2-5, with a possible D match to TRBD2 (7 bases). This CDR3 spans 14 amino acids. V was pared by 9 bases and J by 2 bases, with 16 bases between. Germline CDR1 and CDR2: ENHRY and SYGVKD.

The CDR3 DNA is TGCAGCGTTGAAGACCGGACAGCTAGCACAGATACGCAGTATTTT. Protein: CSVEDRTASTDTQYF. The chain couples TRBV29-1 to TRBJ2-3; D is possibly TRBD1 (6 bases). V was pared by 0 bases and J by 0 bases, with 10 bases between. Germline CDR1 is SQVTM and CDR2 is ANQGSEA. This CDR3 has 15 amino acids.

This rearrangement joins TRBV28 to TRBJ1-2; D is ambiguous. V was pared by 6 bases and J by 7 bases, with 12 bases between. Per germline, CDR1 MDHEN and CDR2 SYDVKM. The CDR3 has 12 amino acids. The CDR3, as DNA: TGTGCCAGCAGATTTGGGAGAGGTGGCTACACCTTC. Amino acid sequence: CASRFGRGGYTF.

In DNA, the CDR3 is TGTGCCAGCAGTTACGAGAAGGGGACATTTTATGGCTACACCTTC. Its translation is CASSYEKGTFYGYTF. V usage is TRBV6-6 and J usage is TRBJ1-2, with D possibly being TRBD1 (6 bases). Trimming stripped 2 bases from V and 5 bases from J, with 15 bases between. CDR3 length: 15 amino acids. CDR1 and CDR2 (germline): MNHNY, SVGAGI (reference sequence).

This rearrangement joins TRBV4-1 to TRBJ2-7, with 7 bases that match TRBD1. The CDR3 covers 15 residues. With V trimmed by 4 bases and J by 7 bases, 13 bases remained unmatched. The germline CDR1 and CDR2 sequences are MGHRA and YSYEKL. CDR3 region: CASSLDSGTVREQYF. CDR3 bases: TGCGCCAGCAGCCTAGATTCCGGGACAGTGCGGGAGCAGTACTTC.

V usage is TRBV29-1 and J usage is TRBJ2-3, with 8 bases matching TRBD1. Germline loops: CDR1 SQVTM, CDR2 ANQGSEA. CDR3 length equals 13 residues. The CDR3 spells CSLSQGVADTQYF. CDR3 coding DNA: TGCAGTTTATCACAGGGGGTTGCAGATACGCAGTATTTT.

CDR3 loop: CASSIGRTDLWANVLTF. The CDR3 DNA sequence: TGTGCCAGCAGCATAGGCAGGACCGACCTCTGGGCCAACGTCCTGACTTTC. The chain joins TRBV11-2 to TRBJ2-6; no reliable D call. The CDR3 runs to 17 residues. The V end lost 5 bases, the J end lost 5 bases, and 19 bases lay between the germline ends. Germline loops: CDR1 SGHAT, CDR2 FQNNGV.

The V call is TRBV9, the J call TRBJ2-2, with 10 bases lining up with TRBD1. J lost 1 base, V lost 3 bases, and 6 bases had no gene match. This CDR3 spans 17 amino acids. Looked up from germline, CDR1 is SGDLS and CDR2 is YYNGEE. For the CDR3, the DNA is TGTGCCAGCAGCGCTCCCCGGGACAGGGGGAACACCGGGGAGCTGTTTTTT. It yields the protein CASSAPRDRGNTGELFF.

In this sample, this clone turned up a few times. A far larger clone is just one base off, so this is likely a read error. Other DNA variants within this sample encode the same CDR3. The chain joins TRBV5-4 to TRBJ1-1; D uncertain. The V gene's germline CDR1 is SGHNT and CDR2 YYREEE (reference sequence). V was pared by 2 bases and J by 4 bases, with 6 bases between. This CDR3 has 12 amino acids. The CDR3 spells CASSFGTTEAFF. The CDR3 DNA is TGTGCCAGCAGCTTCGGAACCACTGAAGCTTTCTTT.

This sequence joins TRBV5-4 and TRBJ2-7; 8 nucleotides agree with TRBD1. The ends lost 4 bases at V and 3 bases at J; junction bases unmatched: 6. The CDR3 contains 14 residues. Germline CDR1 SGHNT, CDR2 YYREEE (reference sequence). The CDR3 is CASSPTDRGYEQYF. CDR3 nucleotide sequence: TGTGCCAGCAGCCCTACAGACAGGGGCTACGAGCAGTACTTC.

The table lists this clone with a few counts. V gene TRBV29-1 combines with J gene TRBJ1-2, with D perhaps TRBD1 (5 bases). CDR1 SQVTM and CDR2 ANQGSEA come from the germline V gene. V was cut by 3 bases and J by 7 bases, with 12 bases left in between. This CDR3 is built from 12 residues. The CDR3 bases are TGCAGCGTTGACCTGTCAGGGATTGGCTACACCTTC. Translated: CSVDLSGIGYTF.

This clone came up a few times. The CDR3 bases are TGTGCCAGCAGCCCCTTGGGTCGGTCAGATACGCAGTATTTT. Its protein is CASSPLGRSDTQYF. V and J are TRBV7-2 and TRBJ2-3; D is ambiguous. V was shortened by 5 bases and J by 4 bases, with 13 bases between the two germline ends. Germline CDR1 and CDR2: SGHTA and FQGNSA. The CDR3 has 14 amino acids.

The rearrangement uses TRBV5-1 and TRBJ2-1; no clear D gene. There are 15 residues in the CDR3. V was cut by 0 bases and J by 3 bases, with 10 bases left in between. CDR1 and CDR2 (germline): SGHRS, YFSETQ. The CDR3 DNA sequence: TGCGCCAGCAGCTTGGTAGGCAGCATCTACAATGAGCAGTTCTTC. Its translation is CASSLVGSIYNEQFF.

This clone was picked up a small number of times. The chain couples TRBV28 to TRBJ1-2, with D perhaps matching TRBD1 (5 bases). V lost 2 bases to trimming and J lost 7 bases, with 8 bases between them. Germline V gene data show CDR1 as MDHEN and CDR2 as SYDVKM. There are 12 residues in the CDR3. DNA of the CDR3: TGTGCCAGCAGTTTACCCCAGGGTGGCTACACCTTC. Amino acid sequence: CASSLPQGGYTF.

This chain uses TRBV25-1 with TRBJ2-1; perhaps TRBD1 as D (5 bases). Trimming took off 4 bases at V and 0 bases at J, with 13 bases between the two ends. The germline V gene has CDR1 MGHDK and CDR2 SYGVNS. This CDR3 comprises 16 residues. CDR3 sequence reads: CASSGGAVSSYNEQFF. The CDR3 DNA reads TGTGCCAGCAGTGGTGGGGCGGTCAGCTCCTACAATGAGCAGTTCTTC.